This T cell receptor (beta chain) emerged from a study of T cell changes during pregnancy in multiple sclerosis. The CDR3 spans 14 residues. V shed 8 bases and J 2 bases; nucleotides not matched to a gene: 8. Germline assignment: CDR1 LNHDA and CDR2 SQIVND (reference sequence). This clone showed up just once. Using immunoSEQ multiplex PCR, the repertoire was profiled, and TCRdb retains in-frame clones only, with some absent. The sample lists about 92,000 clones, 85% to 95% occurring once. The sequencing used peripheral blood, collected in the first trimester of pregnancy. The sequence came from a female donor with multiple sclerosis, enrolled in a pregnancy study. The chain joins TRBV19 to TRBJ1-2; 7 positions agree with TRBD1. The CDR3 reads CASRRDSENYGYTF. DNA for the CDR3: TGTGCCAGTCGAAGGGACAGTGAGAACTATGGCTACACCTTC.